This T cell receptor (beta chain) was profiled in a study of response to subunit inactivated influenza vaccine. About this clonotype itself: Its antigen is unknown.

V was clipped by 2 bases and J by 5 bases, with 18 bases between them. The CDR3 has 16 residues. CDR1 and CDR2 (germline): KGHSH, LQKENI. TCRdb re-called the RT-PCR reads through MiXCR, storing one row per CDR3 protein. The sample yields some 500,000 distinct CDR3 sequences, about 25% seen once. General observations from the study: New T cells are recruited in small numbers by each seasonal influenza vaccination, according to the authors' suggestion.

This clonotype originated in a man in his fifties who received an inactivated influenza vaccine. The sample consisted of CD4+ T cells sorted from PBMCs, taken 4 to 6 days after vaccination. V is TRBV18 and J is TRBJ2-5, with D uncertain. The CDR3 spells CASSPDPLLIQETQYF. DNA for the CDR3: TGTGCCAGCTCACCAGATCCTCTCTTAATCCAGGAGACCCAGTACTTC.